This TCR beta chain was sequenced during a study of long-term antiretroviral therapy in people with HIV. Note on this clone: The junction does not match germline at one end; this may be a read error.

The germline gives CDR1 SSHAT, CDR2 FNYEAQ (reference sequence). The CDR3 is 14 residues long. Survey level was the resolution at which the v3.0 immunoSEQ assay ran. Method: immunoSEQ multiplex PCR; TCRdb's copy keeps in-frame clones and lacks some. Altogether 26,000 or so clones are present, approximately 82% being singletons, with the ten largest covering roughly 4.6%. Source: unsorted PBMCs, taken 3 years after starting antiretroviral therapy. The chain combines TRBV7-7 with TRBJ2-3; tentatively, D is TRBD1 (6 bases). The TCR sequence derives from a young man with HIV. The CDR3 is CASSSTRGADTQYF. The CDR3 DNA follows: TGTGCTAGCAGCTCGACCAGGGGCGCGGATACGCAGTATTTT.